This TCR beta chain stems from a study of T cell clones after liver transplantation. The overall study: Third-party-reactive TCRbeta sequences from pre-transplant mixed lymphocyte reactions served as antigen-independent comparators. The study's findings and limits: In a couple of subjects, few donor cells limited the measurable donor-reactive repertoire. Rather than being deleted, graft donor-reactive T cells may have moved into the graft.

TCRdb keeps only in-frame clones here, not all; method: immunoSEQ multiplex PCR. Of around 100,000 clones detected, under 90% appear once; the ten largest clones hold approximately 2.8%. Details on this clone: As yet, its antigen is unknown.

CDR3 size: 16 residues. CDR1 and CDR2 (germline): MNHEY, SMNVEV (reference sequence). V trimming: 2 bases; J trimming: 2 bases; junction bases outside the gene matches: 2. The V call is TRBV27, the J call TRBJ2-3; TRBD1 aligns across 12 bases. This TCR derives from a human patient who received a liver transplant. Some T cells may arise from the graft donor. The specimen comprised CD4+ T cells from blood, sampled around 48 months after liver transplant. CDR3 loop: CASSLGTGGLTDTQYF. The CDR3 DNA follows: TGTGCCAGCAGTTTAGGGACAGGGGGCCTCACAGATACGCAGTATTTT.